This TCR beta chain stems from a study of tumor-infiltrating lymphocytes in primary liver carcinoma. Points from the study as a whole: Tumors had a significantly higher top-250-clone fraction than blood (p = 0.039).

This clonotype showed up just a few times. Its antigen remains unknown. Starting material for RNA and DNA co-extraction consisted of roughly 17-31 mg of unsorted bulk tissue. Germline V gene data show CDR1 as MDHEN and CDR2 as SYDVKM. The CDR3 sequence is 14 residues long. V gave up 11 bases and J gave up 0 bases; unmatched junction bases: 5. The template, around 540 ng total RNA, yielded TCR beta cDNA made with a constant-region primer. Slightly modified ARM-PCR with three nested multiplex PCR rounds yielded TCR beta libraries. TRBV1-TRBV30 forward and Cbeta reverse primers drove the first two roughly 10-cycle rounds. TCRdb reanalysed the multiplex PCR reads using MiXCR and keeps one entry per CDR3 protein. The sample lists more than 100,000 distinct CDR3 sequences, around 70% occurring once.

The sequenced material came from tumor-adjacent normal liver tissue. The rearrangement links TRBV28 to TRBJ2-1, with 9 bases matching TRBD1. This sequence was found in a woman in her sixties or seventies with primary liver carcinoma and hepatitis B virus infection. In nucleotides, the CDR3 is TGTGCCGTGGCGGGACAGGGCTCCTACAATGAGCAGTTCTTC. As protein: CAVAGQGSYNEQFF.